The 23 T cell receptor beta chains in this list originate from one sample, sequenced in a study of T cell responses to AZD1222 COVID-19 vaccine. Libraries were prepared by immunoSEQ multiplex PCR; TCRdb keeps only in-frame clonotypes and omits some of them. This sample has roughly 140,000 clones, with 90% found just once. Here the sequenced sample was peripheral blood, taken 28 days after the second AZD1222 dose. The receptors were sampled from an adult who received the AZD1222 COVID-19 vaccine.

The CDR3 sequence is CASSKGRGATNEKLFF. CDR3 DNA: TGTGCCAGCTCTAAAGGTCGCGGCGCAACTAATGAAAAACTGTTTTTT. The V gene is TRBV18, the J gene TRBJ1-4; D is undetermined. Looked up from germline, CDR1 is KGHSH and CDR2 is LQKENI. The CDR3 covers 16 residues. The V end lost 6 bases, the J end lost 0 bases, and 14 bases lay between the germline ends.

V is TRBV29-1 and J is TRBJ1-3, with a weak D call TRBD1 (6 bases). Per germline, CDR1 SQVTM and CDR2 ANQGSEA. V lost 4 bases and J 0 bases, leaving 13 bases between the germline ends. The CDR3 runs 15 residues. Here the CDR3 DNA reads TGCAGCGTTGTACAGGGCATCTCCTCTGGAAACACCATATATTTT. It is translated as CSVVQGISSGNTIYF.

The gene calls are TRBV11-2 and TRBJ1-5; D is ambiguous. V shed 6 bases and J shed 2 bases, with 17 bases lying between them. The CDR3 runs 16 residues. CDR1 is SGHAT, CDR2 FQNNGV, per germline. The CDR3 sequence: CASSRFAGRGNQPQHF. Here the CDR3 DNA reads TGTGCCAGCAGTCGATTTGCGGGTCGCGGCAATCAGCCCCAGCATTTT.

The rearrangement uses TRBV9 and TRBJ1-2, with TRBD1 as a possible D gene (5 bases). The V and J ends lost 0 bases and 5 bases respectively, with 11 bases between them. Looked up from germline, CDR1 is SGDLS and CDR2 is YYNGEE. The CDR3 runs 14 residues. Here the CDR3 DNA reads TGTGCCAGCAGCGTAGGCTCGACAGTTTATGGCTACACCTTC. Translated, it gives CASSVGSTVYGYTF.

The chain employs TRBV3-1 (or the pseudogene TRBV3-2) and TRBJ2-3; D possibly uses TRBD1 or TRBD2 (5 bases each). Between the trimmed V and J ends, which lost 4 bases and 2 bases, there was a span of 13 bases. This CDR3 region has 15 residues. In germline, CDR1 is LGHDT, CDR2 YNNKEL (reference sequence). CDR3: CASSPWGTDTDTQYF. For the CDR3, the DNA is TGTGCCAGCAGCCCCTGGGGGACGGACACAGATACGCAGTATTTT.

V is TRBV30 and J is TRBJ1-5; 8 bases fit TRBD1. The germline V gene has CDR1 GTSNPN and CDR2 SVGIG (reference sequence). The CDR3 is made up of 14 amino acids. The V gene end was trimmed by 3 bases and the J gene end by 1 base; junction bases not matched to a gene: 2. The CDR3 loop reads CAWSRGPSNQPQHF. The CDR3 DNA follows: TGTGCCTGGAGCAGGGGGCCAAGCAATCAGCCCCAGCATTTT.

This clone was detected only once. CDR3 in amino acids: CASIRDPQGSPLHF. The CDR3 DNA follows: TGTGCCAGCATCCGGGACCCCCAGGGGTCACCCCTCCACTTT. The chain employs TRBV2 and TRBJ1-6; D perhaps matches TRBD1 (6 bases). Germline values: CDR1 SNHLY, CDR2 FYNNEI. V dropped 7 bases and J dropped 10 bases, with 17 bases sitting between them. The CDR3 runs to 14 residues.

The gene calls are TRBV6-1 and TRBJ1-2; D gene unclear. This CDR3 contains 14 residues. CDR1 is MNHNS and CDR2 is SASEGT in the germline V gene. V was cut by 1 base and J by 7 bases, with 13 bases left in between. CDR3 residues: CASSEDAEAGGYTF. CDR3 bases: TGTGCCAGCAGTGAAGATGCAGAGGCCGGTGGCTACACCTTC.

The chain is built from TRBV19 and TRBJ2-3, with D perhaps being TRBD1 or TRBD2 (5 bases each). Germline loops: CDR1 LNHDA, CDR2 SQIVND (reference sequence). There are 14 residues in the CDR3. Trimming left V 9 bases short and J 4 bases short, with 17 bases between. The CDR3 nucleotides read TGTGCCAGCTCCCCGGGACGACCATCAGATACGCAGTATTTT. Its protein is CASSPGRPSDTQYF.

The V gene is TRBV27, the J gene TRBJ2-6; D uncertain. This CDR3 is 15 amino acids long. Deletions cut 3 bases from V and 0 bases from J, with 6 bases between. Per germline, CDR1 MNHEY and CDR2 SMNVEV (reference sequence). For the CDR3, the DNA is TGTGCCAGCAGTTTTCGCCGCTCTGGGGCCAACGTCCTGACTTTC. It codes for CASSFRRSGANVLTF.

The chain couples TRBV6-5 to TRBJ1-5; D is unresolved. Trimming left V 0 bases short and J 3 bases short, with 6 bases between. The CDR3 is 14 residues long. Germline V lookup: CDR1 MNHEY, CDR2 SVGAGI. The CDR3 loop is CASSYSSFNQPQHF. DNA of the CDR3: TGTGCCAGCAGTTACTCTAGTTTCAATCAGCCCCAGCATTTT.

This clone was counted between two and nine times. This chain joins TRBV19 and TRBJ1-4; D call uncertain. CDR1 LNHDA and CDR2 SQIVND come from the germline V gene (reference sequence). This CDR3 has 14 residues. V lost 7 bases and J lost 1, with 10 bases in between. Here the CDR3 reads CASKKGLTNEKLFF. CDR3 DNA sequence: TGTGCCAGTAAGAAGGGTTTAACTAATGAAAAACTGTTTTTT.

This chain links TRBV24-1 with TRBJ1-2, with D possibly being TRBD1 (6 bases). The CDR3 is 15 residues long. V was pared by 5 bases and J by 2 bases, with 14 bases between. CDR1 and CDR2 from the germline V gene are KGHDR and SFDVKD. CDR3 amino acids: CATSGSNQGNYGYTF. CDR3 in DNA: TGTGCCACCAGTGGTTCGAACCAGGGGAACTATGGCTACACCTTC.

V and J are TRBV25-1 and TRBJ2-2, with D hard to call. The V end lost 2 bases, the J end lost 8 bases, and 12 bases lay between the germline ends. The CDR3 is made up of 14 amino acids. Germline assignment: CDR1 MGHDK and CDR2 SYGVNS. This CDR3 is CASSETWGAGELFF. DNA of the CDR3: TGTGCCAGCAGTGAAACGTGGGGTGCGGGGGAGCTGTTTTTT.

V and J are TRBV5-4 and TRBJ2-1, with 11 positions matching TRBD2. Germline values: CDR1 SGHNT, CDR2 YYREEE (reference sequence). The CDR3 runs 17 residues. Unmatched junction bases numbered 6, after V lost 4 bases and J lost 0 bases. The DNA of the CDR3 is TGTGCCAGCAGCAAGACTAGCGGGATGGTCTCCTACAATGAGCAGTTCTTC. It translates to CASSKTSGMVSYNEQFF.

The rearrangement joins TRBV5-5 to TRBJ2-4; perhaps TRBD2 as D (7 bases). The ends were cut back, 0 bases at V and 8 bases at J, with 9 bases in the middle. The CDR3 covers 13 residues. Germline CDR1 SGHKS, CDR2 YYEKEE (reference sequence). The CDR3 reads CASSLGEGDIQYF. In DNA, the CDR3 is TGTGCCAGCAGCTTGGGGGAGGGGGACATTCAGTACTTC. Full variable domain (missing parts from reference TRBV5-5 and TRBJ2-4): DAGVTQSPTHLIKTRGQQVTLRCSPISGHKSVSWYQQVLGQGPQFIFQYYEKEERGRGNFPDRFSARQFPNYSSELNVNALLLGDSALYLCASSLGEGDIQYFGAGTRLSVL.

In DNA form, the CDR3 reads TGTGCCAGTAGTATTGGGCAGTATAGCAATCAGCCCCAGCATTTT. Translation: CASSIGQYSNQPQHF. This chain connects TRBV19 to TRBJ1-5; no clear D. The CDR3 runs 15 residues. Germline loops: CDR1 LNHDA, CDR2 SQIVND (reference sequence). With 3 bases removed from V and 0 bases from J, the gap between germline ends came to 9 bases.

This chain joins TRBV5-1 and TRBJ1-5, with D maybe TRBD1 (6 bases). This CDR3 is built from 13 residues. Trimming shortened V by 4 bases and J by 9 bases, and 14 bases separated the two germline ends. Germline V lookup: CDR1 SGHRS, CDR2 YFSETQ. CDR3 sequence: CASSLDSLTPQHF. For the CDR3, the DNA is TGCGCCAGCAGCCTGGACAGCTTGACGCCCCAGCATTTT.

This clone was recorded once. The CDR3 region has the DNA TGTGCCAGCATTCCCCCCCAGGGACCCTACGAGCAGTACTTC. Translating gives CASIPPQGPYEQYF. The chain recombines TRBV6-5 with TRBJ2-7; D tentatively reads TRBD1 or TRBD2 (5 bases each). The CDR3 is made up of 14 amino acids. The germline V gene encodes CDR1 MNHEY and CDR2 SVGAGI. V was clipped by 7 bases and J by 2 bases, with 15 bases between them.

The rearrangement joins TRBV6-5 to TRBJ1-3; D is perhaps TRBD1 (6 bases). V lost 6 bases, J lost 0 bases, and 9 bases lay in between. The germline V gene has CDR1 MNHEY and CDR2 SVGAGI. This CDR3 has 14 residues. The CDR3 sequence: CASRQGSSGNTIYF. As DNA, the CDR3 is TGTGCCAGCAGACAGGGTTCCTCTGGAAACACCATATATTTT.

The chain couples TRBV7-9 to TRBJ2-7; possibly TRBD2 for D (6 bases). The CDR3 spans 13 residues. Germline V gene lookup returns CDR1 SEHNR and CDR2 FQNEAQ (reference sequence). V was cut by 1 base and J by 4 bases, with 8 bases left in between. The CDR3 bases are TGTGCCAGCAGCTTAGTAGGAGGGTACGAGCAGTACTTC. The encoded protein is CASSLVGGYEQYF.

The genes are TRBV2 and TRBJ1-1, with 7 bases that match TRBD1. Germline CDR1 and CDR2: SNHLY and FYNNEI. The junction had 0 bases not matched to a gene; V was cut back by 4 bases and J by 7 bases. The CDR3 covers 11 residues. CDR3 DNA sequence: TGTGCCAGCAGTGGGGACAGTGAAGCTTTCTTT. Translated, it gives CASSGDSEAFF.

The CDR3: CATSDFWVQGNNEQFF. The CDR3 region has the DNA TGTGCCACCAGTGATTTTTGGGTGCAGGGTAACAATGAGCAGTTCTTC. The V and J genes are TRBV24-1 and TRBJ2-1; D possibly corresponds to TRBD1 (5 bases). This CDR3 has 16 amino acids. Germline V CDR1 and CDR2: KGHDR, SFDVKD. Deletions cut 1 base from V and 5 bases from J, with 14 bases between.